Each of the 30 T cell receptor beta chains below was sequenced from the same sample in a study of cytomegalovirus exposure and HLA in healthy donors. Amplification used 60 Vbeta primers and 13 Jbeta primers. The table came from immunoSEQ multiplex PCR; TCRdb's copy has only in-frame clones and leaves some out. This repertoire includes around 100,000 clones. Sequencing used PBMCs. These receptors all stem from a man in his forties or fifties in good health and CMV-seropositive.

This chain connects TRBV25-1 to TRBJ1-1; 8 bases fit TRBD1. The CDR3 runs to 15 residues. J gave up 5 bases and V 8 bases, and 13 bases lay outside the gene matches. Germline loops: CDR1 MGHDK, CDR2 SYGVNS. The CDR3 spells CASGTGERLWTEAFF. The DNA of the CDR3 is TGTGCCAGCGGGACAGGAGAACGGTTGTGGACTGAAGCTTTCTTT.

A note on this clone: This CDR3 is also generated by other DNA sequences in the sample. The chain carries TRBV19 and TRBJ1-3; D uncertain. Germline V gene sequence: CDR1 LNHDA, CDR2 SQIVND (reference sequence). The CDR3 spans 13 residues. V was shortened by 11 bases and J by 0 bases, with 11 bases between the two germline ends. The CDR3 bases are TGTGCCTCTCGAGGTTCCTCTGGAAACACCATATATTTT. Translating it yields CASRGSSGNTIYF.

The chain has TRBV29-1 and TRBJ2-1, with 9 bases lining up with TRBD1. Germline-derived CDR1 and CDR2 are SQVTM and ANQGSEA. The CDR3 is made up of 15 amino acids. V lost 2 bases and J lost 10; bases outside the gene matches: 12. The CDR3 loop is CSVESHRGRTSEQFF. Here the CDR3 DNA reads TGCAGCGTTGAATCCCACAGGGGGCGAACCTCCGAGCAGTTCTTC.

The chain carries TRBV18 and TRBJ1-4; D remains ambiguous. The V and J ends lost 1 base and 4 bases respectively, with 4 bases between them. The germline V gene encodes CDR1 KGHSH and CDR2 LQKENI. This CDR3 is built from 13 residues. In DNA form, the CDR3 reads TGTGCCAGCTCACCACTTAGTAATGAAAAACTGTTTTTT. Translated, it gives CASSPLSNEKLFF.

The chain links TRBV5-1 to TRBJ2-1; 9 bases fit TRBD2. CDR1 SGHRS and CDR2 YFSETQ come from the germline V gene. This CDR3 contains 18 residues. V shed 2 bases and J 0 bases; nucleotides not matched to a gene: 9. The CDR3: CASSLTTSGPSSYNEQFF. The CDR3 coding sequence is TGCGCCAGCAGCTTAACGACTAGCGGTCCTAGCTCCTACAATGAGCAGTTCTTC.

The rearrangement uses TRBV29-1 and TRBJ2-5, with a possible D match to TRBD2 (5 bases). CDR3 length: 13 amino acids. Trimming stripped 7 bases from V and 2 bases from J, with 14 bases between. Looked up from germline, CDR1 is SQVTM and CDR2 is ANQGSEA. CDR3 sequence (DNA): TGCAGCGCCAATGGCCGGGATCAAGAGACCCAGTACTTC. This encodes CSANGRDQETQYF.

The chain carries TRBV15 and TRBJ1-1; D is unclear. V was clipped by 3 bases and J by 7 bases, with 12 bases between them. The CDR3 length is 13 residues. CDR1 LNHNV and CDR2 YYDKDF come from the germline V gene (reference sequence). The CDR3 here is CATSRGAGGEAFF. The CDR3 nucleotides are TGTGCCACCAGCAGGGGAGCGGGCGGTGAAGCTTTCTTT.

This chain connects TRBV29-1 to TRBJ2-5, with 7 positions matching TRBD2. The germline CDR1 and CDR2 sequences are SQVTM and ANQGSEA. This CDR3 spans 15 amino acids. V was clipped by 1 base and J by 0 bases; unmatched bases: 5. In nucleotides, the CDR3 is TGCAGCGTTGAAGGGTCAGGACTAGACCAAGAGACCCAGTACTTC. Amino acids: CSVEGSGLDQETQYF.

The chain combines TRBV5-4 with TRBJ2-7; possible D gene TRBD1, 6 bases. Trimming pared 4 bases from V and 2 bases from J, leaving 13 bases between. Germline-derived CDR1 and CDR2 are SGHNT and YYREEE (reference sequence). The CDR3 covers 14 residues. CDR3 residues: CASSPGTNTYEQYF. For the CDR3, the DNA is TGTGCCAGCAGCCCCGGGACAAATACCTACGAGCAGTACTTC.

The chain has TRBV2 and TRBJ2-7; 8 nucleotides agree with TRBD1. Germline V gives CDR1 SNHLY, CDR2 FYNNEI. The V segment lost 5 bases and the J segment 3 bases; nucleotides outside the gene matches: 3. The CDR3 totals 13 residues. The CDR3 protein is CASSTTGGYEQYF. DNA of the CDR3: TGTGCCAGCAGTACAACAGGGGGCTACGAGCAGTACTTC.

The chain couples TRBV11-2 to TRBJ2-7; TRBD2 is a possible D gene (6 bases). The CDR3 contains 16 residues. Germline CDR1 and CDR2: SGHAT and FQNNGV. V lost 5 bases, J lost 2 bases, and 19 bases lay in between. This CDR3 reads CASSAVGWREAYEQYF. CDR3 nucleotide sequence: TGTGCCAGCAGCGCCGTCGGGTGGCGGGAAGCCTACGAGCAGTACTTC.

The J gene is TRBJ2-6, the V gene TRBV5-6; 9 bases are shared with TRBD1. Germline CDR1 and CDR2: SGHDT and YYEEEE. The CDR3 spans 18 residues. V dropped 2 bases and J dropped 1; count of bases not matched to a gene: 7. The CDR3 sequence: CASSFLTGGISGANVLTF. CDR3 nucleotides: TGTGCCAGCAGCTTCCTGACAGGGGGTATTTCTGGGGCCAACGTCCTGACTTTC.

The V call is TRBV21-1, the J call TRBJ1-5; TRBD1 is the table's D call and was not checked against the DNA. TRBV21-1 is deemed a pseudogene. The CDR3 has 17 amino acids. The CDR3: CASSKSSRNRVRQPQHF. CDR3 nucleotides: TGTGCCAGCAGCAAATCCTCAAGGAACAGGGTCAGGCAGCCCCAGCATTTT.

This chain uses TRBV29-1 with TRBJ1-4; 9 bases fit TRBD1. Per the germline V gene, CDR1 is SQVTM and CDR2 is ANQGSEA. This CDR3 region has 14 residues. Trimming took 6 bases from V and 6 from J; bases not matched to a gene: 8. The CDR3 region has the DNA TGCAGCGTACCGGGACAGGGCGGCTATGAAAAACTGTTTTTT. It encodes CSVPGQGGYEKLFF.

The chain joins TRBV28 to TRBJ1-5; D is undetermined. From germline, CDR1 is MDHEN and CDR2 SYDVKM. The CDR3 covers 14 residues. Trimming removed 2 bases from V and 6 bases from J, with 11 bases in between. CDR3 sequence reads: CASSLPRGLQPQHF. The CDR3 DNA reads as TGTGCCAGCAGTTTACCCAGAGGCCTTCAGCCCCAGCATTTT.

This chain links TRBV28 with TRBJ2-1, with a weak D call TRBD1 (5 bases). V lost 5 bases and J 0 bases, leaving 11 bases between the germline ends. The CDR3 extends over 15 amino acids. Germline values: CDR1 MDHEN, CDR2 SYDVKM. Here the CDR3 DNA reads TGTGCCAGCAGTCAGACAGTAAGCTCCTACAATGAGCAGTTCTTC. As protein: CASSQTVSSYNEQFF.

The genes are TRBV5-1 and TRBJ1-4, with D unresolved. CDR1 SGHRS and CDR2 YFSETQ come from the germline V gene. The CDR3 totals 18 residues. V lost 0 bases to trimming and J lost 0 bases, with 15 bases between them. CDR3 residues: CASSLVPGDTATNEKLFF. Written as DNA, the CDR3 is TGCGCCAGCAGCTTGGTGCCAGGCGATACTGCAACTAATGAAAAACTGTTTTTT.

The V gene is TRBV27, the J gene TRBJ2-7; TRBD1 aligns across 7 bases. J was trimmed by 2 bases and V by 6 bases; bases with no gene match: 7. CDR1 MNHEY and CDR2 SMNVEV come from the germline V gene (reference sequence). The CDR3 extends over 14 amino acids. CDR3 region: CASSAGTAAYEQYF. The CDR3 DNA is TGTGCCAGCAGCGCTGGGACAGCAGCCTACGAGCAGTACTTC.

The rearrangement joins TRBV7-2 to TRBJ2-7, with a tentative D call TRBD1 (5 bases). Germline V gene data show CDR1 as SGHTA and CDR2 as FQGNSA. This CDR3 is 15 amino acids long. V was clipped by 0 bases and J by 5 bases, with 14 bases between them. In DNA, the CDR3 is TGTGCCAGCAGCTTAGCGAACGCAGGGTCCAACGAGCAGTACTTC. Its translation is CASSLANAGSNEQYF.

The chain has TRBV11-3 and TRBJ2-3, with a tentative D call TRBD1 (6 bases). V shed 4 bases and J shed 6 bases, with 11 bases lying between them. CDR3 length: 13 amino acids. Germline CDR1 and CDR2: SGHNT and YENEEA. The CDR3 DNA reads as TGTGCCAGCAGCTCAAACAGGGTTGATACGCAGTATTTT. It yields the protein CASSSNRVDTQYF.

The chain combines TRBV5-8 with TRBJ2-7; a possible D gene is TRBD2 (5 bases). V was shortened by 2 bases and J by 4 bases, with 13 bases between the two germline ends. Germline CDR1 reads SGHTS; CDR2 reads YDEGEE. This CDR3 has 14 amino acids. The CDR3 nucleotides read TGTGCCAGCAGCTTTTGGGAGTTATCTTACGAGCAGTACTTC. Its protein product is CASSFWELSYEQYF.

This chain connects TRBV27 to TRBJ2-3; 10 bases fit TRBD2. Germline V gene sequence: CDR1 MNHEY, CDR2 SMNVEV (reference sequence). This CDR3 has 16 residues. After removal of 6 bases from V and 6 bases from J, the junction contained 12 bases not matched to a gene. This CDR3 is CASSRLAGGPADTQYF. The DNA for the CDR3 is TGTGCCAGCAGCCGATTAGCGGGAGGCCCCGCGGATACGCAGTATTTT.

V is TRBV2 and J is TRBJ2-7; TRBD2 aligns across 7 bases. The trim removed 6 bases at V and 0 bases at J, leaving 8 bases unmatched. Per germline, CDR1 SNHLY and CDR2 FYNNEI. The CDR3 is 15 amino acids. The CDR3 nucleotides read TGTGCCAGCAGACCACCTGCTAGCGGCTCCTACGAGCAGTACTTC. Residues: CASRPPASGSYEQYF.

The gene calls are TRBV7-9 and TRBJ1-2; 7 nucleotides agree with TRBD1. Per the germline V gene, CDR1 is SEHNR and CDR2 is FQNEAQ (reference sequence). This CDR3 is built from 17 residues. The V segment lost 2 bases and the J segment 5 bases; nucleotides outside the gene matches: 14. This chain's CDR3 is CASSLIRDSTGIYGYTF. In DNA form, the CDR3 reads TGTGCCAGCAGCTTAATCAGGGACAGCACGGGGATTTATGGCTACACCTTC.

CDR3 coding DNA: TGTGCCAGCAGTCGAGGTAGCGTTTCCTACAATGAGCAGTTCTTC. It codes for CASSRGSVSYNEQFF. This chain joins TRBV27 and TRBJ2-1, with D possibly being TRBD2 (5 bases). The CDR3 is 15 amino acids. Trimming left V 5 bases short and J 1 base short, with 12 bases between. Looked up from germline, CDR1 is MNHEY and CDR2 is SMNVEV (reference sequence).

V and J are TRBV19 and TRBJ1-2; 8 bases align to TRBD1. There are 15 residues in the CDR3. Per the germline V gene, CDR1 is LNHDA and CDR2 is SQIVND (reference sequence). V dropped 5 bases and J dropped 5; count of bases not matched to a gene: 10. CDR3 amino acids: CASSYSGTGPYGYTF. In DNA form, the CDR3 reads TGTGCCAGTAGTTATTCCGGGACAGGCCCTTATGGCTACACCTTC.

The chain joins TRBV9 to TRBJ1-6, with D tentatively TRBD1 (5 bases). The germline V gene has CDR1 SGDLS and CDR2 YYNGEE. This CDR3 spans 15 amino acids. With 4 bases removed from V and 7 bases from J, the gap between germline ends came to 15 bases. The CDR3 sequence: CASSPRWGGNSPLHF. CDR3 DNA sequence: TGTGCCAGCAGCCCTCGGTGGGGGGGGAATTCACCCCTCCACTTT.

V is TRBV10-3 and J is TRBJ2-1; the D gene is possibly TRBD1 (6 bases). V dropped 0 bases and J dropped 3 bases, with 12 bases sitting between them. The V gene's germline CDR1 is ENHRY and CDR2 SYGVKD. This CDR3 region has 16 residues. CDR3 sequence reads: CAISESGTGIYNEQFF. CDR3 nucleotides: TGTGCCATCAGTGAGTCCGGCACAGGGATCTACAATGAGCAGTTCTTC.

The rearrangement uses TRBV29-1 and TRBJ1-1; no clear D gene. The CDR3 loop spans 15 amino acids. Germline V gene sequence: CDR1 SQVTM, CDR2 ANQGSEA. The V gene lost 1 base and the J gene lost 0 bases, with 12 bases spanning the gap. The CDR3 here is CSVEVRHTVNTEAFF. In DNA, the CDR3 is TGCAGCGTTGAAGTGAGACATACAGTGAACACTGAAGCTTTCTTT.

In DNA, the CDR3 is TGTGCCAGCAGTTCGCCGGGACTTTACACCGGGGAGCTGTTTTTT. It encodes CASSSPGLYTGELFF. This chain uses TRBV27 with TRBJ2-2, with D perhaps matching TRBD2 (6 bases). This CDR3 is built from 15 residues. The germline V and J ends were trimmed by 4 bases and 3 bases, with 12 bases remaining between them. Germline lookup yields CDR1 MNHEY and CDR2 SMNVEV (reference sequence).